The following is a T cell receptor (beta chain) sequence with its context. The antigen is unknown. This specimen includes other DNA sequences encoding the same CDR3. The data are from a study of shared clonotypes between healthy human individuals. The study, taken as a whole, reports: Donors were few, which limited the genetic and exposure-history diversity represented.

Germline V lookup: CDR1 SGHRS, CDR2 YFSETQ. This CDR3 contains 15 residues. Trimming took 0 bases from V and 2 from J, leaving 6 bases between them. The repertoire was sequenced with immunoSEQ multiplex PCR; TCRdb's copy has only in-frame clones and lacks some. This table has over a million clones, around 78% appearing once. Sequences were obtained from memory CD4+ T cells from PBMCs. This sample's subset: CD45RA-negative fraction. The rearrangement uses TRBV5-1 and TRBJ2-6; D call uncertain. The TCR comes from a man in his late teens or twenties in good health. Some clones in this sample may be carry-over from other donors' samples. The CDR3 spells CASSLEAAGANVLTF. The CDR3 DNA is TGCGCCAGCAGCTTGGAAGCTGCTGGGGCCAACGTCCTGACTTTC. The full variable domain, its missing parts supplied by reference TRBV5-1 and TRBJ2-6, is KAGVTQTPRYLIKTRGQQVTLSCSPISGHRSVSWYQQTPGQGLQFLFEYFSETQRNKGNFPGRFSGRQFSNSRSEMNVSTLELGDSALYLCASSLEAAGANVLTFGAGSRLTVL.